This is a list of T cell receptor beta chains from one sample in a study of shared clonotypes between healthy human individuals. Some clones are missing from TCRdb's copy, which holds only in-frame ones; the method was immunoSEQ multiplex PCR. The sample shows 640,000 or so clones, around 72% of them seen only once. The sample was memory CD4+ T cells sorted from blood. All receptors come from a woman in her twenties or thirties in good health. The CDR3 runs from the conserved cysteine through the conserved F or W. The D gene is left open where the match is weak. Size values are once, few and many counts, or a class for expanded clones, and some rows have none.

TRBV28	.	TRBJ1-4	.	CASSLSGTKGKLFF	TGTGCCAGCAGTTTAAGTGGGACAAAGGGAAAACTGTTTTTT
TRBV9	TRBD2	TRBJ2-1	.	CASSPTSGYNEQFF	TGTGCCAGCAGCCCGACTAGCGGGTACAATGAGCAGTTCTTC
TRBV11-3	TRBD1	TRBJ2-3	.	CASSLRQGWWDTQYF	TGTGCCAGCAGCTTAAGACAGGGTTGGTGGGATACGCAGTATTTT
TRBV28	.	TRBJ1-1	.	CASSPPPELNTEAFF	TGTGCCAGCAGTCCCCCGCCGGAGCTGAACACTGAAGCTTTCTTT
TRBV10-3	.	TRBJ2-7	.	CAISPAGYEQYF	TGTGCCATCAGTCCAGCCGGCTACGAGCAGTACTTC
TRBV7-2	.	TRBJ2-7	.	CASIRPGSYEQYF	TGTGCCAGCATCCGACCGGGGTCCTACGAGCAGTACTTC
TRBV5-4	TRBD2	TRBJ2-1	few	CASSSIHGGSGSNEQFF	TGTGCCAGCAGCTCGATCCATGGGGGTAGCGGGAGTAATGAGCAGTTCTTC
TRBV30	TRBD2	TRBJ2-3	many	CAWGRESDTQYF	TGTGCCTGGGGGCGGGAGTCAGATACGCAGTATTTT
TRBV28	.	TRBJ2-3	.	CASSSRGSSDTQYF	TGTGCCAGCAGTTCCAGGGGTTCTTCAGATACGCAGTATTTT
TRBV5-1	TRBD2	TRBJ2-1	.	CASSLSVSGSLNEQFF	TGCGCCAGCAGCTTGTCTGTTAGCGGGAGCTTGAATGAGCAGTTCTTC
TRBV27	TRBD1	TRBJ1-2	.	CASSLYRGGYYGYTF	TGTGCCAGCAGTCTATACAGAGGGGGCTACTATGGCTACACCTTC
TRBV18	.	TRBJ1-2	.	CASSPSSGATNYGYTF	TGTGCCAGCTCACCGAGTTCGGGGGCTACTAACTATGGCTACACCTTC
TRBV5-4	.	TRBJ2-1	.	CASSLAIAVYNEQFF	TGTGCCAGCAGCTTGGCGATAGCGGTCTACAATGAGCAGTTCTTC
TRBV21-1	.	TRBJ2-1	.	CASREGQTNNEQFF	TGTGCCAGCAGAGAAGGACAAACAAACAATGAGCAGTTCTTC
TRBV13	.	TRBJ2-2	.	CASSLAGTPNTGELFF	TGTGCCAGCAGCTTAGCGGGAACTCCGAACACCGGGGAGCTGTTTTTT
TRBV30	TRBD1	TRBJ1-5	once	CAWSVRTGDQPQHF	TGTGCCTGGAGTGTCCGGACAGGGGATCAGCCCCAGCATTTT
TRBV29-1	.	TRBJ2-5	.	CSVVRQETQYF	TGCAGCGTTGTTAGACAAGAGACCCAGTACTTC
TRBV19	.	TRBJ1-5	.	CASSMGRGSNQPQHF	TGTGCCAGTAGTATGGGCAGGGGAAGCAATCAGCCCCAGCATTTT
TRBV15	.	TRBJ1-1	.	CATSRSGDTEAFF	TGTGCCACCAGCCGGTCGGGGGACACTGAAGCTTTCTTT
TRBV27	.	TRBJ1-5	few	CASSLGHNNQPQHF	TGTGCCAGCAGTTTGGGTCATAACAATCAGCCCCAGCATTTT
TRBV29-1	.	TRBJ1-1	.	CSVEQGTNTEAFF	TGCAGCGTTGAGCAGGGGACGAACACTGAAGCTTTCTTT
TRBV15	.	TRBJ1-4	.	CATSRSVTDPGKLFF	TGTGCCACCAGCAGGAGTGTGACAGACCCAGGAAAACTGTTTTTT
TRBV5-1	TRBD2	TRBJ2-7	once	CASSLGLAGAYEQYF	TGCGCCAGCAGCTTAGGACTAGCGGGCGCTTACGAGCAGTACTTC
TRBV2	TRBD1	TRBJ1-2	.	CASRRTGDYGYTF	TGTGCCAGCAGAAGGACAGGGGACTATGGCTACACCTTC
TRBV18	.	TRBJ2-7	.	CASSRTSSSYEQYF	TGTGCCAGCTCACGCACGTCTTCATCCTACGAGCAGTACTTC
TRBV7-9	.	TRBJ2-2	.	CASSPQGWATGELFF	TGTGCCAGCAGCCCGCAGGGGTGGGCCACCGGGGAGCTGTTTTTT
TRBV6-6	.	TRBJ1-4	.	CASSRTPPNEKLFF	TGTGCCAGCAGTAGGACACCGCCTAATGAAAAACTGTTTTTT
TRBV7-9	TRBD2	TRBJ2-6	.	CASSVSSGRASGANVLTF	TGTGCCAGCAGCGTCTCTAGCGGGAGGGCCTCTGGGGCCAACGTCCTGACTTTC
TRBV2	TRBD2	TRBJ2-1	.	CASCVGTSRYNEQFF	TGTGCCAGCTGTGTGGGGACTAGCAGGTACAATGAGCAGTTCTTC
TRBV5-1	.	TRBJ2-3	.	CASSLTELTDTQYF	TGCGCCAGCAGCTTGACAGAACTAACAGATACGCAGTATTTT
TRBV19	TRBD2	TRBJ2-1	.	CASRLASGRANEQFF	TGTGCCAGTAGATTAGCTAGCGGGAGGGCCAATGAGCAGTTCTTC
TRBV7-9	.	TRBJ2-1	.	CASSYQISLNEQFF	TGTGCCAGCAGCTACCAAATCTCCCTCAATGAGCAGTTCTTC
TRBV6-4	.	TRBJ2-1	.	CASSVQMGNEQFF	TGTGCCAGCAGCGTACAAATGGGTAATGAGCAGTTCTTC
TRBV6-1	.	TRBJ2-7	.	CASRSYQGVYEQYF	TGTGCCAGCCGAAGTTACCAGGGAGTCTACGAGCAGTACTTC
TRBV30	TRBD2	TRBJ2-2	.	CAWSNVAGFAGELFF	TGTGCCTGGAGTAACGTAGCGGGATTTGCCGGGGAGCTGTTTTTT
TRBV7-9	.	TRBJ2-3	.	CASSLHSTTGITDTQYF	TGTGCCAGCAGCTTGCACTCCACGACAGGAATCACAGATACGCAGTATTTT
TRBV27	.	TRBJ2-3	.	CASSLSRQGDTQYF	TGTGCCAGCAGTTTATCGCGGCAGGGAGATACGCAGTATTTT
TRBV2	.	TRBJ2-5	.	CATGTLETQYF	TGTGCCACCGGGACTCTAGAGACCCAGTACTTC
TRBV7-8	TRBD2	TRBJ2-7	many	CASGGLAGMRYEQYF	TGTGCCAGCGGCGGACTAGCGGGCATGCGGTACGAGCAGTACTTC
TRBV14	.	TRBJ1-2	few	CASSFRTGNYGYTF	TGTGCCAGCAGTTTTAGGACGGGGAACTATGGCTACACCTTC
TRBV29-1	.	TRBJ2-6	.	CSVIPAGANVLTF	TGCAGCGTTATCCCCGCTGGGGCCAACGTCCTGACTTTC
TRBV28	TRBD2	TRBJ2-1	once	CASRLTSGRYNEQFF	TGTGCCAGCAGACTGACTAGCGGGAGATACAATGAGCAGTTCTTC
TRBV6-1	.	TRBJ2-5	.	CASSVWDSPETQYF	TGTGCCAGCAGTGTCTGGGACTCCCCGGAGACCCAGTACTTC
TRBV6-5	TRBD1	TRBJ1-1	.	CASSYLASGGQTEAFF	TGTGCCAGCAGTTACCTAGCCTCAGGGGGGCAAACTGAAGCTTTCTTT
TRBV5-1	TRBD1	TRBJ2-7	.	CASSLHITGGEQYF	TGCGCCAGCAGCTTGCATATTACAGGGGGTGAGCAGTACTTC
TRBV7-7	TRBD2	TRBJ2-7	.	CASSLAGGSDYEQYF	TGTGCCAGCAGCTTAGCGGGCGGGAGCGATTACGAGCAGTACTTC
TRBV28	.	TRBJ2-7	.	CASSHLYEQYF	TGTGCCAGCAGTCACCTTTACGAGCAGTACTTC
TRBV7-2	.	TRBJ1-2	.	CASRPTGVVGYTF	TGTGCCAGCAGACCGACAGGTGTAGTTGGCTACACCTTC
TRBV25-1	TRBD1	TRBJ1-2	.	CASSDRESYGYTF	TGTGCCAGCAGCGACAGGGAGTCCTATGGCTACACCTTC
TRBV7-4	.	TRBJ2-7	.	CASRPGSSLYEQYF	TGTGCCAGCAGACCAGGGTCTTCCCTTTACGAGCAGTACTTC
TRBV18	TRBD2	TRBJ2-1	.	CASSPSSGRAGSYNEQFF	TGTGCCAGCTCACCAAGTAGCGGGAGGGCCGGCTCCTACAATGAGCAGTTCTTC
TRBV5-1	.	TRBJ2-2	once	CASSFGGSNTGELFF	TGCGCCAGCAGCTTTGGCGGGTCGAACACCGGGGAGCTGTTTTTT
TRBV6-6	TRBD2	TRBJ2-7	.	CASNKREGLNEQYF	TGTGCCAGCAATAAGCGGGAGGGCCTAAACGAGCAGTACTTC
TRBV11-2	TRBD2	TRBJ2-7	.	CASSVTSGSGYEQYF	TGTGCCAGCAGTGTGACTAGCGGGAGCGGCTACGAGCAGTACTTC
TRBV18	.	TRBJ1-5	.	CASSPPSARAGSQPQHF	TGTGCCAGCTCACCACCGTCGGCAAGGGCAGGTAGTCAGCCCCAGCATTTT